One sample yielded the 26 T cell receptor beta chains listed below, sequenced in a study of blood T cell repertoires in COVID-19. Sequenced by immunoSEQ multiplex PCR; TCRdb stores in-frame clones only, minus some. Of about 220,000 clones in the sample, 84% were seen once. Material: peripheral blood. These receptors came from a man aged 45-65 years with active or convalescent COVID-19.

The chain combines TRBV5-6 with TRBJ2-6, with D possibly matching TRBD1 (6 bases). CDR3 length: 16 amino acids. Germline assignment: CDR1 SGHDT and CDR2 YYEEEE. The V end lost 4 bases, the J end lost 4 bases, and 15 bases lay between the germline ends. This CDR3 is CASSISRGAGANVLTF. CDR3 sequence (DNA): TGTGCCAGCAGCATCTCCAGGGGAGCCGGGGCCAACGTCCTGACTTTC.

The V call is TRBV7-9, the J call TRBJ1-1, with D possibly being TRBD1 (6 bases). CDR1 SEHNR and CDR2 FQNEAQ come from the germline V gene (reference sequence). Trimming took off 1 base at V and 0 bases at J, with 12 bases between the two ends. This CDR3 has 16 residues. The CDR3 bases are TGTGCCAGCAGCTTAGAGACAGGAGCAATGAACACTGAAGCTTTCTTT. Encoded protein: CASSLETGAMNTEAFF.

The chain couples TRBV20-1 to TRBJ2-3; no clear D. With 7 bases removed from V and 2 bases from J, the gap between germline ends came to 7 bases. Per the germline V gene, CDR1 is DFQATT and CDR2 is SNEGSKA (reference sequence). The CDR3 covers 11 residues. CDR3 DNA sequence: TGCAGTGGTTATTCCACAGATACGCAGTATTTT. Its protein is CSGYSTDTQYF.

This chain uses TRBV6-1 with TRBJ1-2; weak D call: TRBD1 (5 bases). CDR3 length equals 13 residues. The V and J ends lost 3 bases and 4 bases respectively, with 9 bases between them. From germline, CDR1 is MNHNS and CDR2 SASEGT. The DNA for the CDR3 is TGTGCCAGCAGTGAGCGACAGCCCTATGGCTACACCTTC. It codes for CASSERQPYGYTF.

The chain recombines TRBV28 with TRBJ2-3, with 8 bases identical to TRBD2. The germline CDR1 and CDR2 sequences are MDHEN and SYDVKM. The ends lost 6 bases at V and 3 bases at J; junction bases unmatched: 5. This CDR3 comprises 14 residues. The CDR3 loop reads CASSPGGGTDTQYF. The CDR3 coding sequence is TGTGCCAGCAGCCCGGGCGGGGGGACAGATACGCAGTATTTT.

The chain has TRBV4-3 and TRBJ2-6, with D unresolved. Trimming shortened V by 0 bases and J by 1 base, and 16 bases separated the two germline ends. CDR1 is LGHNA, CDR2 YSLEER, per germline. The CDR3 covers 19 residues. The CDR3 is CASSQDLRHQKSGANVLTF. As DNA, the CDR3 is TGCGCCAGCAGCCAAGATCTGAGACACCAAAAATCTGGGGCCAACGTCCTGACTTTC.

This clone was detected only once. The V gene is TRBV7-9, the J gene TRBJ1-2, with D unclear. Trimming pared 5 bases from V and 5 bases from J, leaving 9 bases between. The CDR3 covers 12 residues. Germline V gene sequence: CDR1 SEHNR, CDR2 FQNEAQ (reference sequence). This chain's CDR3 is CASSPGFYGYTF. The CDR3 DNA is TGTGCCAGCAGCCCGGGGTTTTATGGCTACACCTTC.

The V and J genes are TRBV4-1 and TRBJ1-1; the D gene is possibly TRBD1 (6 bases). V was pared by 0 bases and J by 4 bases, with 12 bases between. The CDR3 totals 15 residues. CDR1 and CDR2 from the germline V gene are MGHRA and YSYEKL. The CDR3 here is CASSQDQGPGTEAFF. CDR3 bases: TGCGCCAGCAGCCAAGATCAGGGGCCGGGCACTGAAGCTTTCTTT.

V gene TRBV3-1 (or the pseudogene TRBV3-2) combines with J gene TRBJ2-4, with 7 bases matching TRBD1. The V gene end was trimmed by 1 base and the J gene end by 6 bases; junction bases not matched to a gene: 9. This CDR3 spans 16 amino acids. CDR1 and CDR2 from the germline V gene are LGHDT and YNNKEL (reference sequence). The CDR3 spells CASSQGGQGVRNIQYF. CDR3 in DNA: TGTGCCAGCAGCCAAGGTGGGCAGGGGGTAAGAAACATTCAGTACTTC.

The CDR3 region has the DNA TGTGCCAGCAGTTTAGGACAGAACTATGGCTACACCTTC. It translates to CASSLGQNYGYTF. The J gene is TRBJ1-2, the V gene TRBV28; D is possibly TRBD1 (6 bases). This CDR3 has 13 residues. V gave up 2 bases and J gave up 2 bases, with 6 bases separating them. Germline V CDR1 and CDR2: MDHEN, SYDVKM.

The chain joins TRBV11-2 to TRBJ1-2, with 8 bases aligning to TRBD1. J gave up 4 bases and V 5 bases, and 6 bases lay outside the gene matches. The germline V gene encodes CDR1 SGHAT and CDR2 FQNNGV. CDR3 length: 14 residues. CDR3 nucleotides: TGTGCCAGCAGCCCGCTACAGGGGGGCTATGGCTACACCTTC. Amino acid sequence: CASSPLQGGYGYTF.

The chain joins TRBV5-1 to TRBJ2-1, with D possibly matching TRBD2 (6 bases). The CDR3 sequence is 14 residues long. V was trimmed by 4 bases and J by 2 bases, leaving 10 bases between them. The germline V gene has CDR1 SGHRS and CDR2 YFSETQ. DNA for the CDR3: TGCGCCAGCAGCCCGGGGGTCCCCTACAATGAGCAGTTCTTC. It is translated as CASSPGVPYNEQFF.

This chain uses TRBV5-6 with TRBJ1-1; a weak D match, TRBD1 (6 bases). V lost 4 bases and J lost 1, with 14 bases in between. The CDR3 extends over 15 amino acids. CDR1 and CDR2 from the germline V gene are SGHDT and YYEEEE. CDR3 region: CASSRIATGNTEAFF. CDR3 in DNA: TGTGCCAGCAGCCGAATTGCGACAGGGAACACTGAAGCTTTCTTT.

The V and J genes are TRBV7-2 and TRBJ1-4; 7 bases are a match to TRBD1. Germline V CDR1 and CDR2: SGHTA, FQGNSA. This CDR3 region has 15 residues. Germline trimming cut 4 bases from V and 5 bases from J; bases unmatched to any gene: 7. The CDR3 nucleotides read TGTGCCAGCAGCTCGACAGGGAACAGGAATGAAAAACTGTTTTTT. This encodes CASSSTGNRNEKLFF.

V gene TRBV7-2 combines with J gene TRBJ1-5; possibly TRBD1 for D (5 bases). V lost 5 bases and J 6 bases, leaving 17 bases between the germline ends. The CDR3 sequence is 15 residues long. Germline-derived CDR1 and CDR2 are SGHTA and FQGNSA. CDR3 DNA: TGTGCCAGCAGCCCTAATGGGGGGATCCTTCAGCCCCAGCATTTT. This codes for CASSPNGGILQPQHF.

This clone has only one observation. V usage is TRBV6-2 or TRBV6-3 and J usage is TRBJ2-3, with 8 bases lining up with TRBD1. This CDR3 region has 15 residues. Germline assignment: CDR1 MNHEY and CDR2 SVGEGT. Trimming at V came to 7 bases and at J to 1 base, leaving 7 bases not matched to a gene. CDR3 sequence reads: CASNPGQDGTDTQYF. In DNA, the CDR3 is TGTGCCAGCAACCCGGGACAGGACGGCACAGATACGCAGTATTTT.

The chain joins TRBV29-1 to TRBJ2-3; the match to TRBD2 covers 9 bases. Germline assignment: CDR1 SQVTM and CDR2 ANQGSEA. V was clipped by 4 bases and J by 3 bases; unmatched bases: 8. The CDR3 spans 15 residues. The CDR3, as DNA: TGCAGCGTTGGTATTAGCGGGGGCTCTACAGATACGCAGTATTTT. Protein product: CSVGISGGSTDTQYF.

This clone appeared once. The chain has TRBV6-2 or TRBV6-3 and TRBJ2-2, with 9 bases identical to TRBD1. Trimming cost V 5 bases and J 4 bases; bases outside gene matches: 5. This CDR3 comprises 15 residues. The germline V gene encodes CDR1 MNHEY and CDR2 SVGEGT. The CDR3 DNA is TGTGCCAGCAGTAGGGACAGGGCGGGCACCGGGGAGCTGTTTTTT. Translating it yields CASSRDRAGTGELFF.

The V call is TRBV27, the J call TRBJ2-7; D might be TRBD2 (6 bases). The CDR3 has 17 amino acids. V lost 4 bases and J 6 bases, leaving 25 bases between the germline ends. Germline CDR1 and CDR2: MNHEY and SMNVEV (reference sequence). This CDR3 is CASSSLGPDVREREQYF. In DNA form, the CDR3 reads TGTGCCAGCAGTTCTCTCGGGCCGGACGTTCGGGAGCGCGAGCAGTACTTC.

In this sample, this clone turned up a few times. The chain couples TRBV5-6 to TRBJ2-7; a weak D match, TRBD1 (6 bases). The V end was cut by 3 bases, the J end by 5 bases, with 15 bases between. The germline gives CDR1 SGHDT, CDR2 YYEEEE. There are 14 residues in the CDR3. The CDR3 reads CASSSSGVRNEQYV. In DNA form, the CDR3 reads TGTGCCAGCAGCTCCTCAGGGGTGCGCAACGAGCAGTACGTC.

The gene calls are TRBV18 and TRBJ2-7; 7 bases map to TRBD2. Germline V gene data show CDR1 as KGHSH and CDR2 as LQKENI. After removal of 4 bases from V and 5 bases from J, the junction contained 8 bases not matched to a gene. This CDR3 is built from 14 residues. CDR3: CASSQAWGGDEQYV. CDR3 nucleotides: TGTGCCAGCTCACAGGCTTGGGGGGGAGACGAGCAGTACGTC.

This rearrangement joins TRBV5-1 to TRBJ1-2; D is uncertain. Between the trimmed V and J ends, which lost 2 bases and 5 bases, there was a span of 10 bases. The length of the CDR3 is 13 residues. Germline-derived CDR1 and CDR2 are SGHRS and YFSETQ. Here the CDR3 DNA reads TGCGCCAGCAGCTTTGAGGGAAAGTATGGCTACACCTTC. Its translation is CASSFEGKYGYTF.

The gene calls are TRBV7-9 and TRBJ1-4; 9 bases are a match to TRBD1. The germline gives CDR1 SEHNR, CDR2 FQNEAQ (reference sequence). V lost 5 bases and J lost 7; bases outside the gene matches: 8. The CDR3 is 15 residues long. CDR3 nucleotides: TGTGCCAGCAGCCTAGGGACAGGGAGTGGTGAAAAACTGTTTTTT. This translates into CASSLGTGSGEKLFF.

The chain recombines TRBV5-8 with TRBJ2-1, with a possible D match to TRBD2 (6 bases). This CDR3 spans 14 amino acids. Per germline, CDR1 SGHTS and CDR2 YDEGEE. Trimming shortened V by 7 bases and J by 0 bases, and 11 bases separated the two germline ends. CDR3 sequence: CASPYGSSYNEQFF. The CDR3 nucleotides read TGTGCCAGCCCGTACGGGAGCTCCTACAATGAGCAGTTCTTC.

The J gene is TRBJ1-2, the V gene TRBV7-9; 7 bases agree with TRBD1. The trim removed 5 bases at V and 4 bases at J, leaving 7 bases unmatched. The CDR3 has 14 residues. CDR1 and CDR2 from the germline V gene are SEHNR and FQNEAQ (reference sequence). The CDR3 loop reads CASSQGTDPYGYTF. As DNA, the CDR3 is TGTGCCAGCAGCCAAGGGACAGACCCCTATGGCTACACCTTC.

For this clone: The same CDR3 arises from other DNA sequences in this sample as well. The CDR3 here is CASRRTGSTDTQYF. CDR3 coding DNA: TGTGCCAGCAGAAGGACAGGTAGCACAGATACGCAGTATTTT. The chain couples TRBV28 to TRBJ2-3; 7 bases fit TRBD1. The CDR3 length is 14 residues. The germline V gene has CDR1 MDHEN and CDR2 SYDVKM. J was trimmed by 0 bases and V by 6 bases; bases with no gene match: 3.